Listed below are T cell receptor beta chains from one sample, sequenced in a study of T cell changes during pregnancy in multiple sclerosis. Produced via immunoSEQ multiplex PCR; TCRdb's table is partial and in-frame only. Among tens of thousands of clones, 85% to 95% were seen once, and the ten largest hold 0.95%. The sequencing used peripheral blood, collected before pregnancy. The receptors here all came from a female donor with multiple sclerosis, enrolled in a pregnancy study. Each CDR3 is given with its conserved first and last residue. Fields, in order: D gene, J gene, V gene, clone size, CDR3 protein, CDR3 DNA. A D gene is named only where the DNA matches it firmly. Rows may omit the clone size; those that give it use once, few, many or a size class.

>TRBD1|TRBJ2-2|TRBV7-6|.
CASSLGQGTGELFF
TGTGCCAGCAGCTTAGGACAGGGGACCGGGGAGCTGTTTTTT
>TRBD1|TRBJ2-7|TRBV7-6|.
CASSLALGTGVTYEQYF
TGTGCCAGCAGCTTAGCGCTAGGGACAGGGGTGACCTACGAGCAGTACTTC
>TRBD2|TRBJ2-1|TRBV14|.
CASSQERGEYNEQFF
TGTGCCAGCAGCCAAGAACGGGGGGAGTACAATGAGCAGTTCTTC
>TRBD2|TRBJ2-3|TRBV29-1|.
CSVERGLAGTDTQYF
TGCAGCGTTGAGAGGGGACTAGCGGGAACAGATACGCAGTATTTT
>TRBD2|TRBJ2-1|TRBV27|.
CASTPTSSSSYNEQFF
TGTGCCAGCACCCCGACTAGCTCAAGCTCCTACAATGAGCAGTTCTTC
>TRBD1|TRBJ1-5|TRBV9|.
CASSLTGNQPQHF
TGTGCCAGCAGCTTGACAGGGAATCAGCCCCAGCATTTT
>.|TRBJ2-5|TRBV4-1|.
CASSQAGRLQETQYF
TGCGCCAGCAGCCAAGCGGGGAGACTACAAGAGACCCAGTACTTC
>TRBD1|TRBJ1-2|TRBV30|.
CARDRGGDGYTF
TGTGCCAGGGACAGGGGAGGGGATGGCTACACCTTC
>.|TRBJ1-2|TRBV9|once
CASSPQPTVNYGYTF
TGTGCCAGCAGCCCCCAGCCGACAGTTAACTATGGCTACACCTTC
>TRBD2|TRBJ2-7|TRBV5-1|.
CASSLALAGFYEQYF
TGCGCCAGCAGCTTGGCTCTAGCGGGATTCTACGAGCAGTACTTC
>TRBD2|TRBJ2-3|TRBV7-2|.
CASSLLAGGPQATDTQYF
TGTGCCAGCAGCCTATTAGCGGGAGGGCCTCAAGCGACAGATACGCAGTATTTT
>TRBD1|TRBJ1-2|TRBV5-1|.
CASSFGTGIHGYTF
TGCGCCAGCAGCTTTGGGACAGGTATACACGGCTACACCTTC
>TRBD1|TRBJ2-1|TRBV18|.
CASSLGTGGNEQFF
TGTGCCAGCTCACTCGGGACAGGGGGGAATGAGCAGTTCTTC
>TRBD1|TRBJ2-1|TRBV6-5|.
CASRTQGALYNEQFF
TGTGCCAGCAGAACCCAGGGGGCTCTCTACAATGAGCAGTTCTTC
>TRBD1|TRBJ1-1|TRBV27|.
CASKAGTGVTEAFF
TGTGCCAGCAAAGCTGGGACAGGGGTCACTGAAGCTTTCTTT
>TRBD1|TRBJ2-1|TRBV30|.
CAWSVTGGAMQFF
TGTGCCTGGAGTGTAACAGGGGGCGCGATGCAGTTCTTC
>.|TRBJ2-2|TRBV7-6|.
CASSLALGDNTGELFF
TGTGCCAGCAGCTTAGCGCTGGGCGACAACACCGGGGAGCTGTTTTTT
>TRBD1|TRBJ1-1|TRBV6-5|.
CASGHRGTEAFF
TGTGCCAGCGGCCACAGGGGCACTGAAGCTTTCTTT
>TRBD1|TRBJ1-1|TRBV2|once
CASRRQGAGNTEAFF
TGTGCCAGCAGAAGACAGGGGGCTGGGAACACTGAAGCTTTCTTT
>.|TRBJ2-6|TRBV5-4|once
CASSLPGNGANVLTF
TGTGCCAGCAGCTTGCCGGGGAACGGGGCCAACGTCCTGACTTTC
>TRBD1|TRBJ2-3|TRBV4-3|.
CASSQDPGGDTQYF
TGCGCCAGCAGCCAAGATCCAGGGGGAGATACGCAGTATTTT
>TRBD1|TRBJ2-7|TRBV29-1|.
CSVRQGYHEQYF
TGCAGCGTGAGACAGGGTTACCACGAGCAGTACTTC
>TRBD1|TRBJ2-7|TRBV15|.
CATSRDRVYEQYF
TGTGCCACCAGCCGGGACAGGGTCTACGAGCAGTACTTC
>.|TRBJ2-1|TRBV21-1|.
CATPGLAGVRRGQFF
TGTGCCACCCCGGGACTAGCGGGGGTCCGAAGAGGGCAGTTCTTC
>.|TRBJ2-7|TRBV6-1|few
CASSEAEGGDEQYF
TGTGCCAGCAGTGAAGCGGAGGGCGGCGACGAGCAGTACTTC
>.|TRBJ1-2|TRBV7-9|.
CASTLQGLDGYTF
TGTGCCAGCACCCTACAGGGATTGGATGGCTACACCTTC
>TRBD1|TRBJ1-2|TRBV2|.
CASSEWAGGDSYGYTF
TGTGCCAGCAGTGAATGGGCAGGGGGCGATAGCTATGGCTACACCTTC
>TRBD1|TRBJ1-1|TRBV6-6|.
CASSPGQLEAFF
TGTGCCAGCAGTCCGGGACAGCTTGAAGCTTTCTTT
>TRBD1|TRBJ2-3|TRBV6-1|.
CASSVSGTGDDTQYF
TGTGCCAGCAGCGTTTCGGGGACAGGGGACGATACGCAGTATTTT
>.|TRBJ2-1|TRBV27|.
CASSVGRNYEQFF
TGTGCCAGCTCGGTTGGGAGAAACTATGAGCAGTTCTTC
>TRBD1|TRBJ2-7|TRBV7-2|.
CASSKFGTGTYEQYF
TGTGCCAGCAGCAAATTCGGGACAGGGACCTACGAGCAGTACTTC
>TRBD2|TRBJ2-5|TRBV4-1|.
CASSQTGTSGLAKETQYF
TGCGCCAGCAGCCAAACCGGGACTAGCGGGTTGGCCAAAGAGACCCAGTACTTC
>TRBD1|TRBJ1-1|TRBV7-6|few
CASSLALGQGNTEAFF
TGTGCCAGCAGCTTAGCGCTGGGACAGGGGAACACTGAAGCTTTCTTT
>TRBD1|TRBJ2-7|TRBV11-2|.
CASSRPRTGNYEQYF
TGTGCCAGCAGCAGACCCCGGACAGGGAACTACGAGCAGTACTTC
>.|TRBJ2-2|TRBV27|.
CASSLRPIRRINTGELFF
TGTGCCAGCAGTTTAAGACCGATTCGCAGGATCAACACCGGGGAGCTGTTTTTT
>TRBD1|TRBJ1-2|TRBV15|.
CATSRQAGTVYGYTF
TGTGCCACCAGCAGACAAGCCGGGACAGTCTATGGCTACACCTTC
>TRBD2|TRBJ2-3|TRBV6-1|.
CASKVAGSDTQYF
TGTGCCAGCAAAGTAGCGGGTTCAGATACGCAGTATTTT
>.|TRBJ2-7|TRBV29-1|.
CSVESGNEQYF
TGCAGCGTTGAATCAGGGAACGAGCAGTACTTC
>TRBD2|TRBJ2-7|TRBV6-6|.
CASSYSNSGREF
TGTGCCAGCAGTTACTCCAATAGCGGGAGGGAATTC
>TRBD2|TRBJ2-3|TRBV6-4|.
CASSAGTSGTDTQYF
TGTGCCAGCAGCGCCGGGACTAGCGGAACAGATACGCAGTATTTT
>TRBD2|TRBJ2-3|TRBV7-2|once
CASSPATSGGKVDTQYF
TGTGCCAGCAGCCCAGCGACTAGCGGGGGGAAAGTAGATACGCAGTATTTT
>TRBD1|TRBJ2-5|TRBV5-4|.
CASSLWGTGGIGTQYF
TGTGCCAGCAGCTTATGGGGGACAGGGGGAATTGGGACCCAGTACTTC
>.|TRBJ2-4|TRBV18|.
CASSPMTEARNIQYF
TGTGCCAGCTCACCCATGACAGAGGCGAGAAACATTCAGTACTTC
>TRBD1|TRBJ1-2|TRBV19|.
CASSFLPGGLAYGYTF
TGTGCCAGTAGTTTCCTACCAGGGGGCCTTGCCTATGGCTACACCTTC
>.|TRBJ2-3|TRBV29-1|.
CSGVSDTQYF
TGCAGCGGCGTATCCGATACGCAGTATTTT